These T cell receptor beta chains were read from a single sample in a study of blood T cell repertoires in COVID-19. Profiled with immunoSEQ multiplex PCR; TCRdb holds only in-frame clones, not every one. The sample holds fewer than 450,000 clones; about 90% are singletons and the top ten take roughly 0.94%. The specimen was PBMCs or T cells enriched from blood (not recorded which). Source of these receptors: a woman aged 25 to 39 who had recovered from COVID-19. Both conserved end residues are part of each CDR3. The D gene is left open where the match is weak. Some rows mark clone size as missing; the rest say once, few, many or name a class of expanded clone.

cdr3_nt cdr3_aa d_call clone_size j_call v_call cdr3_length
TGTGCCAGCAGCTCCCTTCTCGGAGAGGCCTACGAGCAGTACTTC CASSSLLGEAYEQYF - - TRBJ2-7 TRBV7-6 15
TGTGCCAGCAGCTTAGGGCTGAACTACGAGCAGTACTTC CASSLGLNYEQYF - few TRBJ2-7 TRBV7-8 13
TGTGCCAGCAGCTGGGGGGACAGGGGAGGTCGCACTGAAGCTTTCTTT CASSWGDRGGRTEAFF TRBD1 - TRBJ1-1 TRBV5-5 16
TGCGCCAGCAGCCAAGAAGTCAGTGCTAACTATGGCTACACCTTC CASSQEVSANYGYTF - once TRBJ1-2 TRBV4-3 15
TGCAGCGTTGAAGAGCCGTTTAGAGCTGGAAACACCATATATTTT CSVEEPFRAGNTIYF - - TRBJ1-3 TRBV29-1 15
TGTGCCAGCAGTCAAGTAGGAGGGGAATGGGGGAATTTC CASSQVGGEWGNF - few TRBJ1-2 TRBV28 13
TGTGCCTGGAGTGTACGCAGTGAAGCTTTCTTT CAWSVRSEAFF - - TRBJ1-1 TRBV30 11
TGTGCCAGCAGCCAAGATCAGCGGGGGAGGCGTAGAGAGACCCAGTACTTC CASSQDQRGRRRETQYF TRBD2 - TRBJ2-5 TRBV3-1/TRBV3-2 17
TGTGCCAGCAGTAGTACAGGGGGGGGAGGGAATTCACCCCTCCACTTT CASSSTGGGGNSPLHF TRBD1 - TRBJ1-6 TRBV28 16
TGTGCCAGCTCACCTCAGACAGGCGTCGCTGGGGCCAACGTCCTGACTTTC CASSPQTGVAGANVLTF - - TRBJ2-6 TRBV18 17
TGTGCCAGCTCCCTAGGGGGGGCAGATGAAAAACTGTTTTTT CASSLGGADEKLFF - once TRBJ1-4 TRBV6-5 14
TGTGCCAGCAGCTGGGATCCAGGGGCAACTAATGAAAAACTGTTTTTT CASSWDPGATNEKLFF - - TRBJ1-4 TRBV5-4 16
TGTGCCAGCAGCTTAGCTTACGAACAGGGGAGTGTATGGGGCTACACCTTC CASSLAYEQGSVWGYTF TRBD1 - TRBJ1-2 TRBV7-2 17
TGTGCCAGCAGCCAGGAGGGGCGAAACGAAGAGACCCAGTACTTC CASSQEGRNEETQYF - - TRBJ2-5 TRBV3-1/TRBV3-2 15
TGTGCCAGCAGTGAGTACAGTGTCTCCGCAACTAATGAAAAACTGTTTTTT CASSEYSVSATNEKLFF - - TRBJ1-4 TRBV2 17
TGCGCCAGCAGCTTGTCGGTTTCGGGACAGACCCCCACAGATACGCAGTATTTT CASSLSVSGQTPTDTQYF TRBD1 - TRBJ2-3 TRBV5-1 18
TGTGCCAGCAGCCGTTTTCGGCCCGGGACAGGGACGGTGGGCAATCAGCCCCAGCATTTT CASSRFRPGTGTVGNQPQHF TRBD1 - TRBJ1-5 TRBV28 20
TGTGCCAGCAGCCCACACCGCCCGGGACTTCAGCGCACAGATACGCAGTATTTT CASSPHRPGLQRTDTQYF - - TRBJ2-3 TRBV9 18
TGCGCCAGCAGTCCACGGGTTACCTCCTACGAGCAGTACTTC CASSPRVTSYEQYF - - TRBJ2-7 TRBV10-1 14
TGTGCCTGGGGGGGGCTTAGCACAGATACGCAGTATTTT CAWGGLSTDTQYF - - TRBJ2-3 TRBV30 13
TGCAGTGCTAGTCGTGGGACTAGCGGGGGACTACAAGAGACCCAGTACTTC CSASRGTSGGLQETQYF TRBD2 - TRBJ2-5 TRBV20-1 17
TGTGCCAGCAGTCCGGCCTTGGACACCTACTACGAGCAGTACTTC CASSPALDTYYEQYF - once TRBJ2-7 TRBV6-9 15
TGCGCCAGCAGCCAAGATCCGGTTCAGGGGGCAGGGGATACGCAGTATTTT CASSQDPVQGAGDTQYF TRBD1 once TRBJ2-3 TRBV4-3 17
TGTGCCAGCAGCCTCATGCCGGGGTTTAATCAGCCCCAGCATTTT CASSLMPGFNQPQHF - - TRBJ1-5 TRBV5-5 15
TGTGCCAGCAGCTTGGGGCTTGAAAACTATGGCTACACCTTC CASSLGLENYGYTF - - TRBJ1-2 TRBV5-5 14
TGTGCCACCAGTGAGGCTAGCGGCGTCTACACAGATACGCAGTATTTT CATSEASGVYTDTQYF TRBD2 - TRBJ2-3 TRBV24-1 16
TGTGCCACCAGTGACCTCGGGACAGGGGGAAACAATGAGCAGTTCTTC CATSDLGTGGNNEQFF TRBD1 - TRBJ2-1 TRBV24-1 16
TGTGCCAGCAGCACGGACAGGGACTACGAGCAGTACTTC CASSTDRDYEQYF TRBD1 once TRBJ2-7 TRBV5-4 13
TGTGCCAGCAGCCCGGGACAGGGGTCCGGCACTGAAGCTTTCTTT CASSPGQGSGTEAFF TRBD1 once TRBJ1-1 TRBV7-9 15
TGCGCCAGCAGCTTGGGACTGTCGAACACTGAAGCTTTCTTT CASSLGLSNTEAFF - - TRBJ1-1 TRBV5-1 14
TGTGCCAGTAGTACCCTGACTAGCGGGGGCTCCTACGAGCAGTACTTC CASSTLTSGGSYEQYF TRBD2 - TRBJ2-7 TRBV19 16
TGTGCCACCAGCTTGGAGGGACACAATGAGCAGTTCTTC CATSLEGHNEQFF - - TRBJ2-1 TRBV24-1 13
TGTGCTAGTGGACAACAGGATATCTATGGCTACACCTTC CASGQQDIYGYTF - - TRBJ1-2 TRBV12-5 13
TGTGCCAGCAGCTTAGCAGGGCCACCTCGACTAGCGGTGTACAATGAGCAGTTCTTC CASSLAGPPRLAVYNEQFF TRBD2 - TRBJ2-1 TRBV7-2 19
TGCGCCAGCAGCTTGAGCGGGATCACCGGGGAGCTGTTTTTT CASSLSGITGELFF TRBD2 - TRBJ2-2 TRBV5-1 14
TGTGCCAGCAGCCACCTGAGGTCAACCACTTCCTACGAGCAGTACTTC CASSHLRSTTSYEQYF - - TRBJ2-7 TRBV7-9 16
TGTGCCAGCAGCTCAGGGGCAGACACAGATACGCAGTATTTT CASSSGADTDTQYF - - TRBJ2-3 TRBV6-5 14
TGTGCCAGCAGCCCACAGGGACGAAGCCTTGGAAACACCATATATTTT CASSPQGRSLGNTIYF - - TRBJ1-3 TRBV7-2 16
TGTGCCAGCAGCTTGAAAGTAGGGGGGAACACTGAAGCTTTCTTT CASSLKVGGNTEAFF - - TRBJ1-1 TRBV11-2 15
TGTGCCAGCACCCCCCGGGACAGGGGGAACACTGAAGCTTTCTTT CASTPRDRGNTEAFF TRBD1 - TRBJ1-1 TRBV9 15
TGTGCCACCAGTGATTTAAAGAGGAGGGTTTCGGGCTACACCTTC CATSDLKRRVSGYTF - - TRBJ1-2 TRBV24-1 15